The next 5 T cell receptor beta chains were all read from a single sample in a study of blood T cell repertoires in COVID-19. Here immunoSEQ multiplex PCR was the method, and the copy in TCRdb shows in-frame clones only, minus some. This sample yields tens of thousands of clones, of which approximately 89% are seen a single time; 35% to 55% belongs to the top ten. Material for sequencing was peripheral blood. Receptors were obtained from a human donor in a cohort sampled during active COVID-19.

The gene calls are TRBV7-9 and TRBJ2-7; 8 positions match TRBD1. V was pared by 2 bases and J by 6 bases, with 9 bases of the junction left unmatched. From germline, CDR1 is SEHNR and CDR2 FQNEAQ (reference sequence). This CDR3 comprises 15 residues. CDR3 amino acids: CASSLWGTGKGEQYF. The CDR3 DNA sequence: TGTGCCAGCAGCTTATGGGGGACAGGCAAAGGCGAGCAGTACTTC. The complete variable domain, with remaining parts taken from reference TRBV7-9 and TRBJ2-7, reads DTGVSQNPRHKITKRGQNVTFRCDPISEHNRLYWYRQTLGQGPEFLTYFQNEAQLEKSRLLSDRFSAERPKGSFSTLEIQRTEQGDSAMYLCASSLWGTGKGEQYFGPGTRLTVT.

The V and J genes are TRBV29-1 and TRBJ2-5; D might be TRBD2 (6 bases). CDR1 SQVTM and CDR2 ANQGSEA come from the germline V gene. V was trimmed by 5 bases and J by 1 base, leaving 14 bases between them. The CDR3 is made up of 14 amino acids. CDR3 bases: TGCAGCGTTTCGGCGGGGTTAGGCCAAGAGACCCAGTACTTC. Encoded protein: CSVSAGLGQETQYF. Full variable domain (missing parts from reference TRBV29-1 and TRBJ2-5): SAVISQKPSRDICQRGTSLTIQCQVDSQVTMMFWYRQQPGQSLTLIATANQGSEATYESGFVIDKFPISRPNLTFSTLTVSNMSPEDSSIYLCSVSAGLGQETQYFGPGTRLLVL.

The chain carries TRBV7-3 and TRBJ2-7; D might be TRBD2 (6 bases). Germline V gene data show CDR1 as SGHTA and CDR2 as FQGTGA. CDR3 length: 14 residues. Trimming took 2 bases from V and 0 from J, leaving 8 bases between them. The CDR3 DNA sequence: TGTGCCAGCAGCTTATTCGGGAGCTCCTACGAGCAGTACTTC. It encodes CASSLFGSSYEQYF. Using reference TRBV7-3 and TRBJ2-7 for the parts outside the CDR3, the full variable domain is GAGVSQTPSNKVTEKGKYVELRCDPISGHTALYWYRQSLGQGPEFLIYFQGTGAADDSGLPNDRFFAVRPEGSVSTLKIQRTERGDSAVYLCASSLFGSSYEQYFGPGTRLTVT.

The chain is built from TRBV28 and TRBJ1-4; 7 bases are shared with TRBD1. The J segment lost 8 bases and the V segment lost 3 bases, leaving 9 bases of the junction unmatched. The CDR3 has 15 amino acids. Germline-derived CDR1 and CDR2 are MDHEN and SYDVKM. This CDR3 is CASSLPGGRGEKLFF. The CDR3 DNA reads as TGTGCCAGCAGTTTGCCAGGGGGTCGAGGGGAAAAACTGTTTTTT. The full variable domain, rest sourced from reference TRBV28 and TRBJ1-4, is DVKVTQSSRYLVKRTGEKVFLECVQDMDHENMFWYRQDPGLGLRLIYFSYDVKMKEKGDIPEGYSVSREKKERFSLILESASTNQTSMYLCASSLPGGRGEKLFFGSGTQLSVL.

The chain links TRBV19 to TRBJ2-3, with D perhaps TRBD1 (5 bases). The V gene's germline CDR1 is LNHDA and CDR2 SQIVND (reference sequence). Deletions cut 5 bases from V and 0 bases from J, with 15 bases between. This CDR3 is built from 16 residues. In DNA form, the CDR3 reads TGTGCCAGTAGTGGGGATAGTGGGGCCAGCACAGATACGCAGTATTTT. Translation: CASSGDSGASTDTQYF.